This T cell receptor (beta chain) was recovered during a study of spatial heterogeneity in lung cancer. In the study overall: More than eight raw reads, on average, carried each unique TCR and UMI combination. Study-level results: The number of expanded tumor alpha and beta chains correlated with mutation number.

Indicated time point: sample taken at primary tumor resection. The approximately 67 donors had untreated early-stage non-small cell lung cancer. A single record per CDR3 protein comes from TCRdb applying MiXCR to the 5' RACE reads. The sample shows 9,000 to 13,000 distinct CDR3 sequences, around 12% of them seen only once. This clonotype is labeled medium-sized (0.01 to 0.1%). Its antigen is not known. The clonotype was recovered from a male donor with early-stage non-small cell lung cancer. The starting material was lung tumor tissue, obtained at surgery.

DNA of the CDR3: TGTGCCAGCAGTTCCCCGCCTGGGGCGGGTCCTCAGCCCCTCATAGCCAAAAACATTCAGTACTTC. It translates to CASSSPPGAGPQPLIAKNIQYF. The chain recombines TRBV28 with TRBJ2-4; perhaps D is TRBD1 or TRBD2 (5 bases each). This CDR3 contains 22 residues. Per germline, CDR1 MDHEN and CDR2 SYDVKM. Trimming stripped 4 bases from V and 0 bases from J, with 31 bases between.